These 10 T cell receptor beta chains originate from one sample sequenced in a study of post-analysis software for immune sequencing data. Study-wide results and caveats: Included in a set of five TRBV segments more frequent in patients than controls were TRBV5-6, TRBV5-1 and TRBV20-1.

These receptors have no identified antigens. Tagging with unique molecular identifiers was a feature of the TCR beta cDNA libraries. From the PCR reads, TCRdb called clonotypes with MiXCR, one entry per CDR3 protein. Among 740,000 or so distinct CDR3 sequences listed, roughly 50% were seen once. The sequencing sample was made of blood. The receptor set was obtained from a girl aged 5-17 years with multiple sclerosis.

This clonotype was observed a few times. CDR3 DNA: TGTGCCAGCAGTGCGCAATGGACAGAGCAGTACTTC. It yields the protein CASSAQWTEQYF. The chain is built from TRBV12-3 or TRBV12-4 and TRBJ2-7, with D perhaps TRBD1 (5 bases). V shed 5 bases and J shed 7 bases, with 12 bases lying between them. This CDR3 is built from 12 residues.

This clonotype was seen ten or more times. This chain connects TRBV29-1 to TRBJ2-7; weak D call: TRBD2 (5 bases). Germline values: CDR1 SQVTM, CDR2 ANQGSEA. The CDR3 loop spans 12 amino acids. Trimming took off 3 bases at V and 10 bases at J, with 16 bases between the two ends. CDR3 amino acids: CSVESGIATQYF. CDR3 bases: TGCAGCGTTGAGAGCGGAATAGCTACCCAGTACTTC.

This clonotype was counted only a few times. V is TRBV5-1 and J is TRBJ2-3; a weak D match, TRBD1 (6 bases). CDR3 length: 16 residues. The V end lost 0 bases, the J end lost 4 bases, and 15 bases lay between the germline ends. Germline V lookup: CDR1 SGHRS, CDR2 YFSETQ. CDR3 in DNA: TGCGCCAGCAGCTTGGACGCCACAGGGACCCCAGATACGCAGTATTTT. Translated, it gives CASSLDATGTPDTQYF.

This clonotype was recorded once. CDR3 sequence: CSAPLATHEQFF. As DNA, the CDR3 is TGCAGTGCTCCACTAGCAACCCATGAGCAGTTCTTC. The chain recombines TRBV20-1 with TRBJ2-1; D perhaps matches TRBD2 (6 bases). The CDR3 extends over 12 amino acids. Trimming took 5 bases from V and 8 from J, leaving 13 bases between them. In germline, CDR1 is DFQATT, CDR2 SNEGSKA (reference sequence).

The sample holds a few counts of this clonotype. The V gene is TRBV12-3 or TRBV12-4, the J gene TRBJ2-7; D gene unclear. The DNA matches TRBJ2-5 better at its end, which makes the J call doubtful. This CDR3 comprises 14 residues. In DNA form, the CDR3 reads TGTGCCAGCAGTCCGGACCCCTGGCGGGAGACCCAGTACTTC. This encodes CASSPDPWRETQYF.

This clonotype came up a few times. The chain carries TRBV10-3 and TRBJ1-1; D not resolved. Trimming pared 3 bases from V and 0 bases from J, leaving 8 bases between. CDR1 ENHRY and CDR2 SYGVKD come from the germline V gene. The CDR3 covers 14 residues. The CDR3 DNA reads as TGTGCCATCAGTGATTCCAGTTTGAACACTGAAGCTTTCTTT. Translation: CAISDSSLNTEAFF.

This clonotype has at least ten counts. This chain connects TRBV7-9 to TRBJ2-3; D unclear. This CDR3 has 15 amino acids. Germline V gene sequence: CDR1 SEHNR, CDR2 FQNEAQ (reference sequence). The ends were cut back, 5 bases at V and 2 bases at J, with 14 bases in the middle. The CDR3 sequence: CASSLTAADTDTQYF. CDR3 sequence (DNA): TGTGCCAGCAGCCTAACGGCAGCCGACACAGATACGCAGTATTTT.

The chain combines TRBV7-3 with TRBJ2-7; D is possibly TRBD1 (5 bases). Germline V gene data show CDR1 as SGHTA and CDR2 as FQGTGA. V was clipped by 0 bases and J by 4 bases, with 13 bases between them. The CDR3 has 15 residues. The CDR3 region is CASSLTGKPGYEQYF. The CDR3 region has the DNA TGTGCCAGCAGCTTAACGGGGAAACCAGGGTACGAGCAGTACTTC.

The chain couples TRBV20-1 to TRBJ2-7, with D perhaps TRBD1 or TRBD2 (5 bases each). Trimming shortened V by 7 bases and J by 0 bases, and 19 bases separated the two germline ends. Germline lookup yields CDR1 DFQATT and CDR2 SNEGSKA (reference sequence). This CDR3 region has 15 residues. CDR3 in amino acids: CSVPHPGTTSYEQYF. CDR3 in DNA: TGCAGTGTTCCCCACCCGGGGACGACCTCCTACGAGCAGTACTTC.

This chain joins TRBV18 and TRBJ2-4; no firm D call. Looked up from germline, CDR1 is KGHSH and CDR2 is LQKENI. The CDR3 consists of 14 residues. Trimming took off 5 bases at V and 2 bases at J, with 10 bases between the two ends. For the CDR3, the DNA is TGTGCCAGCTCATCCGGACCCTCCAAAAACATTCAGTACTTC. Amino acids: CASSSGPSKNIQYF.